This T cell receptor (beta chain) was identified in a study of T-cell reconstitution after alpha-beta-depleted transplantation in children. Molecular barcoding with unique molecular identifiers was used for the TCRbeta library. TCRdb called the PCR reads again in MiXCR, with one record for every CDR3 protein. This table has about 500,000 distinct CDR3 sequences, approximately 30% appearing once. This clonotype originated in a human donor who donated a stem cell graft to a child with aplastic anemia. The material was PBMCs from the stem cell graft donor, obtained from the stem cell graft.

CDR3 in DNA: TGTGCCAGCAGTGAAGTTCGCACAGATACGCAGTATTTT. Protein: CASSEVRTDTQYF. The genes are TRBV6-1 and TRBJ2-3, with no clear D. Germline CDR1 reads MNHNS; CDR2 reads SASEGT. The CDR3 runs 13 residues. Trimming pared 1 base from V and 1 base from J, leaving 3 bases between.